The 14 T cell receptor beta chains below all came from one sample that was sequenced in a study of OX40 agonist ivuxolimab in advanced cancers. The protocol was immunoSEQ multiplex PCR, while the TCRdb copy is restricted to in-frame clones and leaves out a portion. The table shows tens of thousands of clones, with less than 90% occurring only once. Sequencing was performed on CD4+ or CD8+ T cells sorted from blood, taken in a trial of the OX40 agonist ivuxolimab. The receptors were sampled from an adult with an advanced solid tumor such as melanoma, head and neck, liver or kidney cancer.

The rearrangement joins TRBV10-3 to TRBJ2-7, with D possibly TRBD2 on 5 matching bases. The CDR3 spans 11 residues. Trimming shortened V by 5 bases and J by 4 bases, and 6 bases separated the two germline ends. In germline, CDR1 is ENHRY, CDR2 SYGVKD. In nucleotides, the CDR3 is TGTGCCATCAGTACGGGATACGAGCAGTACTTC. It yields the protein CAISTGYEQYF.

The chain is built from TRBV7-9 and TRBJ2-5; D might be TRBD1 (6 bases). V shed 5 bases and J shed 2 bases, with 12 bases lying between them. CDR1 and CDR2 (germline): SEHNR, FQNEAQ (reference sequence). The CDR3 length is 14 residues. The CDR3 coding sequence is TGTGCCAGCAGCCCATGGACAGATCAAGAGACCCAGTACTTC. Amino acid sequence: CASSPWTDQETQYF.

V gene TRBV7-3 combines with J gene TRBJ2-1; TRBD1 might be the D (6 bases). The CDR3 covers 13 residues. CDR1 and CDR2 from the germline V gene are SGHTA and FQGTGA. The V gene lost 5 bases and the J gene lost 4 bases, with 9 bases spanning the gap. The CDR3 here is CASSRDTYNEQFF. For the CDR3, the DNA is TGTGCCAGCAGCAGGGACACATACAATGAGCAGTTCTTC.

The gene calls are TRBV29-1 and TRBJ2-3; 11 bases agree with TRBD2. Germline lookup yields CDR1 SQVTM and CDR2 ANQGSEA. The CDR3 has 15 residues. Trimming took 3 bases from V and 5 from J; bases not matched to a gene: 7. Here the CDR3 reads CSVESSLAGGDTQYF. The CDR3 DNA sequence: TGCAGCGTTGAGTCGTCCCTAGCGGGGGGAGATACGCAGTATTTT.

The chain uses TRBV7-9 and TRBJ2-5, with D uncertain. Germline V gene sequence: CDR1 SEHNR, CDR2 FQNEAQ (reference sequence). The CDR3 totals 11 residues. V lost 6 bases and J 2 bases, leaving 4 bases between the germline ends. CDR3 in amino acids: CASRLQETQYF. The DNA of the CDR3 is TGTGCCAGCAGGTTACAAGAGACCCAGTACTTC.

This clone was observed once. The chain employs TRBV10-3 and TRBJ1-2; D is ambiguous. This CDR3 contains 13 residues. CDR1 is ENHRY, CDR2 SYGVKD, per germline. Trimming shortened V by 3 bases and J by 4 bases, and 9 bases separated the two germline ends. CDR3 in DNA: TGTGCCATCAGTGACGCCGAACTCTATGGCTACACCTTC. Amino acids: CAISDAELYGYTF.

V gene TRBV5-4 combines with J gene TRBJ2-7; TRBD1 matches at 9 bases. The CDR3 has 15 amino acids. The germline V gene has CDR1 SGHNT and CDR2 YYREEE (reference sequence). J lost 2 bases, V lost 0 bases, and 3 bases had no gene match. CDR3 coding DNA: TGTGCCAGCAGCTTGGGACAGGGGGATCCCTACGAGCAGTACTTC. Translation: CASSLGQGDPYEQYF.

The chain employs TRBV7-6 and TRBJ2-1, with D possibly TRBD1 on 7 matching bases. V lost 2 bases and J lost 2, with 22 bases in between. There are 19 residues in the CDR3. Germline lookup yields CDR1 SGHVS and CDR2 FNYEAQ. Written as DNA, the CDR3 is TGTGCCAGCAGCTTACTCCCAGGACAGGAGGGGACGGCCTACAATGAGCAGTTCTTC. This encodes CASSLLPGQEGTAYNEQFF.

The chain joins TRBV27 to TRBJ1-1, with a tentative D call TRBD1 (5 bases). CDR3 length: 15 residues. V was pared by 4 bases and J by 1 base, with 13 bases between. Germline lookup yields CDR1 MNHEY and CDR2 SMNVEV (reference sequence). The CDR3 sequence is CASSYNAGPNTEAFF. CDR3 nucleotide sequence: TGTGCCAGCAGTTACAATGCAGGGCCGAACACTGAAGCTTTCTTT.

V is TRBV6-5 and J is TRBJ2-7; TRBD2 agrees at 10 bases. The CDR3 runs 15 residues. The V gene's germline CDR1 is MNHEY and CDR2 SVGAGI. After removal of 5 bases from V and 4 bases from J, the junction contained 8 bases not matched to a gene. CDR3 sequence: CASSPPGLANYEQYF. CDR3 nucleotide sequence: TGTGCCAGCAGTCCGCCGGGACTAGCGAATTACGAGCAGTACTTC.

The J gene is TRBJ2-5, the V gene TRBV13; TRBD2 aligns across 9 bases. The V and J ends lost 1 base and 1 base, in that order; junction bases with no gene match: 10. CDR1 and CDR2 (germline): PRHDT, FYEKMQ (reference sequence). The CDR3 covers 18 residues. The CDR3 sequence is CASSLAMLERGAQETQYF. The DNA for the CDR3 is TGTGCCAGCAGCTTAGCAATGTTAGAGCGGGGGGCCCAAGAGACCCAGTACTTC. Based on the CDR3 plus reference TRBV13 and TRBJ2-5, the full variable domain is AAGVIQSPRHLIKEKRETATLKCYPIPRHDTVYWYQQGPGQDPQFLISFYEKMQSDKGSIPDRFSAQQFSDYHSELNMSSLELGDSALYFCASSLAMLERGAQETQYFGPGTRLLVL.

V is TRBV7-3 and J is TRBJ2-3; tentative D call: TRBD2 (6 bases). CDR1 SGHTA and CDR2 FQGTGA come from the germline V gene. The length of the CDR3 is 16 residues. The V and J ends lost 1 base and 1 base respectively, with 12 bases between them. CDR3 DNA sequence: TGTGCCAGCAGCTTAAAGGGACTCACGCGCACAGATACGCAGTATTTT. It translates to CASSLKGLTRTDTQYF.

The rearrangement joins TRBV28 to TRBJ1-2, with D possibly TRBD1 on 6 matching bases. CDR3 length: 16 amino acids. CDR1 and CDR2 from the germline V gene are MDHEN and SYDVKM. V lost 2 bases and J lost 7, with 20 bases in between. The CDR3 coding sequence is TGTGCCAGCAGTTTAAGTCTAGGGAGTGGGGGGCTTGGCTACACCTTC. This translates into CASSLSLGSGGLGYTF.

The chain combines TRBV21-1 with TRBJ2-7; the D call in the table, TRBD1, was not verified against the DNA. TRBV21-1 is annotated as a pseudogene. The CDR3 runs to 20 residues. In DNA, the CDR3 is TGTGCCAGCAGCAAAGCCCCGGGACAGGGGTACAACGAGGTGTACAACGAGCAGTACTTC. Encoded protein: CASSKAPGQGYNEVYNEQYF.